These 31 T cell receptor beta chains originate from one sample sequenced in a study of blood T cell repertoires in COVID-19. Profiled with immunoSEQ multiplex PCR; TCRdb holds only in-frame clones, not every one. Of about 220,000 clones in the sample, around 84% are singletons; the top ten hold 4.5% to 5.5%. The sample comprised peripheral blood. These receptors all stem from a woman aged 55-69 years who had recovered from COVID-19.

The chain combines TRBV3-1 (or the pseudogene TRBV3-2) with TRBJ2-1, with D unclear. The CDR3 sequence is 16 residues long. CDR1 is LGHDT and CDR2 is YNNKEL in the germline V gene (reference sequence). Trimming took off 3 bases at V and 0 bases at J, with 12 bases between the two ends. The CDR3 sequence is CASSHLLLSSYNEQFF. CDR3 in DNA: TGTGCCAGCAGCCACCTTCTCCTGAGCTCCTACAATGAGCAGTTCTTC.

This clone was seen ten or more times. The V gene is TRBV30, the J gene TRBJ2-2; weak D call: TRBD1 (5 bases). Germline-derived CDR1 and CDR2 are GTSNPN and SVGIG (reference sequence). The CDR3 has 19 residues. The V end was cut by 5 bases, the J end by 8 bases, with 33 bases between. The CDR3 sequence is CAWELNGFRAQGYAGELFF. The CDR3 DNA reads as TGTGCCTGGGAATTAAACGGTTTCCGGGCCCAGGGATATGCTGGGGAGCTGTTTTTT.

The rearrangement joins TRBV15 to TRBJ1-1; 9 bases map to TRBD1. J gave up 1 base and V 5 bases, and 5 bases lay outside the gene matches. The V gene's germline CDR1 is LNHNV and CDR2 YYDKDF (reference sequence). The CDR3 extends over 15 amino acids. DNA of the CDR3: TGTGCCACCAGCGCCCACAGGGGGCCGAACACTGAAGCTTTCTTT. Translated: CATSAHRGPNTEAFF.

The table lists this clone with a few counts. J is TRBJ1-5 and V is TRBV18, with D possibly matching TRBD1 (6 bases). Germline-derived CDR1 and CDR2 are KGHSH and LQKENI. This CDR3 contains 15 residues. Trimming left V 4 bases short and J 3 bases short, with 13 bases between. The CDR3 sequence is CASSQQGGPNQPQHF. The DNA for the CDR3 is TGTGCCAGCTCACAACAGGGTGGTCCCAATCAGCCCCAGCATTTT.

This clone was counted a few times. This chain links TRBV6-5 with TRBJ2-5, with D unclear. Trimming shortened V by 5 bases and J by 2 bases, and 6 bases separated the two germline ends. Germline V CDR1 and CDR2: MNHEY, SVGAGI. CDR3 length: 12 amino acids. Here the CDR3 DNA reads TGTGCCAGCAGTCGACAACAAGAGACCCAGTACTTC. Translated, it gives CASSRQQETQYF.

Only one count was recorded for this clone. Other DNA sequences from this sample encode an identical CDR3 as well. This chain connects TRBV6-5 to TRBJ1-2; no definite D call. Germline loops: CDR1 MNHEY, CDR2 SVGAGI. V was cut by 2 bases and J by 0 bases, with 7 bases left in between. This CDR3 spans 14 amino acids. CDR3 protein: CASSYGGANYGYTF. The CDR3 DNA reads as TGTGCCAGCAGTTACGGCGGAGCTAACTATGGCTACACCTTC.

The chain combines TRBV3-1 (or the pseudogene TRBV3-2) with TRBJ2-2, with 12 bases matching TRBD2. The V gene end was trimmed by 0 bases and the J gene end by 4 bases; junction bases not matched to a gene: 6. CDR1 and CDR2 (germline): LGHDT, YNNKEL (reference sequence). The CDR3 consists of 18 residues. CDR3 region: CASSQDSGLAGLTGELFF. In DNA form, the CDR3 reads TGTGCCAGCAGCCAAGATTCAGGACTAGCGGGGCTCACCGGGGAGCTGTTTTTT.

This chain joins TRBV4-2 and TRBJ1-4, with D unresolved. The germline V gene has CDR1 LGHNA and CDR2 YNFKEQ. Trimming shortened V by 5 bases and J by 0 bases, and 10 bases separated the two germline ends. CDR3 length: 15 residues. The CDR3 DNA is TGTGCCAGCAGCTACCAGGCTGCAACTAATGAAAAACTGTTTTTT. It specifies CASSYQAATNEKLFF.

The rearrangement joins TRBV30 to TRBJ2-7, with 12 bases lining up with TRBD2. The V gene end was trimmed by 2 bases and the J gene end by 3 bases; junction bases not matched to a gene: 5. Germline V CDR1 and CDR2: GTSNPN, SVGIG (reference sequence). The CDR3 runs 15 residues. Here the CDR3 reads CAWSSGLAGNYEQYF. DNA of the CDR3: TGTGCCTGGAGTAGTGGACTAGCGGGGAACTACGAGCAGTACTTC.

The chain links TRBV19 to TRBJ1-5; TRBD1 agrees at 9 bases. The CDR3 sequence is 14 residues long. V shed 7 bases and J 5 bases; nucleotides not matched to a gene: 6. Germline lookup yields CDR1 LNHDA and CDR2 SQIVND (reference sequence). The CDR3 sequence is CASTPGQGDQPQHF. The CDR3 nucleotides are TGTGCCAGTACCCCGGGACAGGGTGATCAGCCCCAGCATTTT.

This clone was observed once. CDR3 sequence reads: CASRIARNTEAFF. The DNA for the CDR3 is TGTGCCAGCAGAATCGCCAGGAACACTGAAGCTTTCTTT. The chain joins TRBV6-5 to TRBJ1-1; D uncertain. This CDR3 region has 13 residues. V shed 6 bases and J shed 1 base, with 9 bases lying between them. Germline assignment: CDR1 MNHEY and CDR2 SVGAGI.

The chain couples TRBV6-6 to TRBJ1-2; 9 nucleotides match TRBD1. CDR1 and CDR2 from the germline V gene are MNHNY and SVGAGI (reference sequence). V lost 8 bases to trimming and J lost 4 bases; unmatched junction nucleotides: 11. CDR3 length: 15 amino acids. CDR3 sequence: CASGFNRGRAYGYTF. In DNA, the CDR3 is TGTGCCAGCGGATTCAACAGGGGGCGCGCCTATGGCTACACCTTC.

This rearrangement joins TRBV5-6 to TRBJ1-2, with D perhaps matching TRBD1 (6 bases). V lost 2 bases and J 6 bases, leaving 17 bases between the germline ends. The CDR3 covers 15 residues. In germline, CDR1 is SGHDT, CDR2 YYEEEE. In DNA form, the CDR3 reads TGTGCCAGCAGCTTAAGACAGGCAAGAGGGGATGGCTACACCTTC. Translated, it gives CASSLRQARGDGYTF.

The CDR3 DNA reads TGTGCCAGCAGCTTACTAGCGGGGGGGCTCGGGGAGACCCAGTACTTC. Residues: CASSLLAGGLGETQYF. The genes are TRBV7-9 and TRBJ2-5; 12 bases match TRBD2. The CDR3 totals 16 residues. V lost 2 bases and J lost 5; bases outside the gene matches: 6. CDR1 is SEHNR and CDR2 is FQNEAQ in the germline V gene (reference sequence).

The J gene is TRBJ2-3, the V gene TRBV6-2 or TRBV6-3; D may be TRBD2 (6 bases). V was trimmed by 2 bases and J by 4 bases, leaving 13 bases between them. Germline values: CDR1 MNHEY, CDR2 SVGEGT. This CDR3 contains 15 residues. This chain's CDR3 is CASSYNWERADTQYF. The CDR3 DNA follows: TGTGCCAGCAGTTACAACTGGGAGCGGGCAGATACGCAGTATTTT.

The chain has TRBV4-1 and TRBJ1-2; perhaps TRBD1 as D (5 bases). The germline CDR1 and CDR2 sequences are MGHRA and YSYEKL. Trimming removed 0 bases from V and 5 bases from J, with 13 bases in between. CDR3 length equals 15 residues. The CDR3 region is CASSQEEGAEYGYTF. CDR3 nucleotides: TGCGCCAGCAGCCAAGAGGAAGGGGCAGAGTATGGCTACACCTTC.

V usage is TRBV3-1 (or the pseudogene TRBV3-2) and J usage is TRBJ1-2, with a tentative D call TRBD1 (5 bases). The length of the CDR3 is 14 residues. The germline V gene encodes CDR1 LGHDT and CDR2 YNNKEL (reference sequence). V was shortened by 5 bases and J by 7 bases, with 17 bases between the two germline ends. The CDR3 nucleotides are TGTGCCAGCAGCAGGCAGGGAGGGACCGGTGGCTACACCTTC. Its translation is CASSRQGGTGGYTF.

This CDR3 is CASSLARAGGEFF. In nucleotides, the CDR3 is TGTGCCAGCAGCTTAGCGCGAGCGGGGGGGGAGTTCTTC. The chain carries TRBV7-2 and TRBJ2-1; 10 nucleotides match TRBD2. The CDR3 has 13 amino acids. V was pared by 0 bases and J by 14 bases, with 4 bases of the junction left unmatched. The germline V gene encodes CDR1 SGHTA and CDR2 FQGNSA.

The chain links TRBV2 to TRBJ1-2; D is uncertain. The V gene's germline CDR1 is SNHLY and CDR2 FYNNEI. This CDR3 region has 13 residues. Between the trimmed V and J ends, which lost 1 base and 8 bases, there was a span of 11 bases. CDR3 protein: CASSEEMRRGYTF. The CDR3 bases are TGTGCCAGCAGTGAAGAGATGAGAAGAGGCTACACCTTC.

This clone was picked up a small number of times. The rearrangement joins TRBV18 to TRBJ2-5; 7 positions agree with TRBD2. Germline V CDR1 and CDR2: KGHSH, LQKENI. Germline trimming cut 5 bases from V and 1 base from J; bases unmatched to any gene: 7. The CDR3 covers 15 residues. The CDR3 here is CASSNPGGSQETQYF. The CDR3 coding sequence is TGTGCCAGCTCAAACCCGGGGGGATCCCAAGAGACCCAGTACTTC.

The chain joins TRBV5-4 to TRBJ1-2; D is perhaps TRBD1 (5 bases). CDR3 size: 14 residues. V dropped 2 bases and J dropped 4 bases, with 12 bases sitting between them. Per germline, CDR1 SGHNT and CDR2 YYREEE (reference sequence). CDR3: CASSLAGEGYGYTF. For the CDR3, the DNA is TGTGCCAGCAGCTTAGCGGGGGAAGGCTATGGCTACACCTTC. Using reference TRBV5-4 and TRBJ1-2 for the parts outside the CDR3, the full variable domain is ETGVTQSPTHLIKTRGQQVTLRCSSQSGHNTVSWYQQALGQGPQFIFQYYREEENGRGNFPPRFSGLQFPNYSSELNVNALELDDSALYLCASSLAGEGYGYTFGSGTRLTVV.

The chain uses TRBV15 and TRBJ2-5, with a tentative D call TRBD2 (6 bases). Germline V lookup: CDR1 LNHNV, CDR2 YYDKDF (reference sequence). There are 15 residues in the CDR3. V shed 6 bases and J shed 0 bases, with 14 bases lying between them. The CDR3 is CATSKRVSYQETQYF. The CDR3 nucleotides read TGTGCCACCAGTAAGCGGGTTTCGTACCAAGAGACCCAGTACTTC.

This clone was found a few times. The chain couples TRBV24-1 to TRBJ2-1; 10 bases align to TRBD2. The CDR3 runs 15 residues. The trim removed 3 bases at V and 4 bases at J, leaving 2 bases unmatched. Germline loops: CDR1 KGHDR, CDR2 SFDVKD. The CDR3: CATSDSGGDYNEQFF. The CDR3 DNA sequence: TGTGCCACCAGTGATAGCGGGGGGGATTACAATGAGCAGTTCTTC.

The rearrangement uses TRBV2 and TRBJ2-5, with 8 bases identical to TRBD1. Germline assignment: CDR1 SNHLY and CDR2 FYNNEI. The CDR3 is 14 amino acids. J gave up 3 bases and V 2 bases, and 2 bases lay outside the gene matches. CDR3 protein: CASSERTGKETQYF. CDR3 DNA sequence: TGTGCCAGCAGTGAACGGACAGGGAAAGAGACCCAGTACTTC.

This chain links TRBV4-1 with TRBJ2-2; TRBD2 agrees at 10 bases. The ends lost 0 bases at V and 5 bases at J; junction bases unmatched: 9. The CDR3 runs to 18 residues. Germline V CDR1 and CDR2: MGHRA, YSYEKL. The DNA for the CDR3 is TGCGCCAGCAGCCAAGATCGGAGCGGGGGGGCGTATACCGGGGAGCTGTTTTTT. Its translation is CASSQDRSGGAYTGELFF.

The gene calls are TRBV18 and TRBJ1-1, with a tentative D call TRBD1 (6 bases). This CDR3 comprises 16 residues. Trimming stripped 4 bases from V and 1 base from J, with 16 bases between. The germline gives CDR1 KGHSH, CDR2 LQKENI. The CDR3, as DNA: TGTGCCAGCTCACGATACAGGGAAACAACGAACACTGAAGCTTTCTTT. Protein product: CASSRYRETTNTEAFF.

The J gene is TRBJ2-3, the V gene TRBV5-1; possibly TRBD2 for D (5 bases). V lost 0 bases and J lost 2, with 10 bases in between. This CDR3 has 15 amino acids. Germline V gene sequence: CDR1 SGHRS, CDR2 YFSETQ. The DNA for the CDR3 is TGCGCCAGCAGCTTGGGTGGACTGCTCACAGATACGCAGTATTTT. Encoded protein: CASSLGGLLTDTQYF.

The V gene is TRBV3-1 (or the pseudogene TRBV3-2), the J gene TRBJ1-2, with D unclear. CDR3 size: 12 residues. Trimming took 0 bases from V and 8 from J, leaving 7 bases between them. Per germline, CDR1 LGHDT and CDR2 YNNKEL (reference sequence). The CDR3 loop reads CASSQDRRGYTF. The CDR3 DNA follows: TGTGCCAGCAGCCAAGATCGGAGGGGCTACACCTTC.

The DNA for the CDR3 is TGCAGCGTTGAACCAGCGGGGGGGTACGGCACAGATACGCAGTATTTT. The encoded protein is CSVEPAGGYGTDTQYF. V and J are TRBV29-1 and TRBJ2-3; 10 bases are a match to TRBD2. Germline V gene lookup returns CDR1 SQVTM and CDR2 ANQGSEA. This CDR3 contains 16 residues. The ends lost 2 bases at V and 1 base at J; junction bases unmatched: 6.

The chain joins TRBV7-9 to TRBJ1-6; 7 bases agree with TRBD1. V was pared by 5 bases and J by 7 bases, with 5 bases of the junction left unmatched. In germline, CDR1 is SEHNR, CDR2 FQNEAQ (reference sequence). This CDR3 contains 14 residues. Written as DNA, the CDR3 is TGTGCCAGCAGCCGGGACAGCACCAATTCACCCCTCCACTTT. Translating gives CASSRDSTNSPLHF.

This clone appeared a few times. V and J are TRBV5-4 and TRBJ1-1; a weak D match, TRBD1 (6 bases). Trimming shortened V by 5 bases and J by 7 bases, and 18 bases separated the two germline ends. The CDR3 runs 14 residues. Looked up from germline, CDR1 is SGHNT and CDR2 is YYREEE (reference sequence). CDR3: CASSPNSGQYEAFF. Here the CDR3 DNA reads TGTGCCAGCAGTCCAAACTCTGGACAGTATGAAGCTTTCTTT. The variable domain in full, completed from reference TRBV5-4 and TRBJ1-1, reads ETGVTQSPTHLIKTRGQQVTLRCSSQSGHNTVSWYQQALGQGPQFIFQYYREEENGRGNFPPRFSGLQFPNYSSELNVNALELDDSALYLCASSPNSGQYEAFFGQGTRLTVV.